This T cell receptor beta chain stems from a study of T cells in Graves' hyperthyroidism and ophthalmopathy. This clonotype came up many times. This CDR3 spans 14 amino acids. Looked up from germline, CDR1 is GTSNPN and CDR2 is SVGIG (reference sequence). The germline V and J ends were trimmed by 4 bases and 7 bases, with 16 bases remaining between them. Researchers took RNA transcripts and amplified the TCR beta CDR3 regions from them. A set of HTBI primers served as the primers for a first-round RT-PCR of the TCR CDR3. TCRdb processed the multiplex PCR reads anew with MiXCR; each CDR3 protein has one entry. The table includes around 360,000 distinct CDR3 sequences, around 15% detected once.

This TCR was sampled from a woman aged 60 to 75 with Graves' ophthalmopathy. The source material was blood. The chain joins TRBV30 to TRBJ2-2, with no clear D. The CDR3, as DNA: TGTGCCTGGACCCGAGTATCTACCGGCGGGGAGCTGTTTTTT. Protein: CAWTRVSTGGELFF.